Listed below are T cell receptor beta chains from one sample, sequenced in a study of STAT3 mutations in large granular lymphocyte leukemia. Profiled with immunoSEQ multiplex PCR; TCRdb holds only in-frame clones, not every one. The table lists some 30,000 clones, around 88% of them singletons. Sample: peripheral blood mononuclear cells. The receptors derive from a man aged 60 to 75 with T-cell large granular lymphocyte leukemia. Some clones in this sample may be carry-over from other donors' samples. Both conserved end residues are part of each CDR3. The order of the fields is clone size, J gene, V gene, D gene, CDR3 protein, CDR3 DNA. D genes are given only for firm matches. Clone size appears in some rows only: once, few, many, or a class for an expanded clone.

abundance: -; j_gene: TRBJ2-3; v_gene: TRBV19; d_gene: TRBD2; CDR3aa: CASSTSGEQFSTDTQYF; CDR3nt: TGTGCCAGTAGTACTAGCGGGGAACAGTTTAGCACAGATACGCAGTATTTT
abundance: -; j_gene: TRBJ2-7; v_gene: TRBV19; d_gene: TRBD2; CDR3aa: CATLAGFNEQYF; CDR3nt: TGTGCCACTTTAGCGGGATTCAACGAGCAGTACTTC
abundance: -; j_gene: TRBJ1-4; v_gene: TRBV29-1; d_gene: -; CDR3aa: CSVQGSATEKLFF; CDR3nt: TGCAGCGTTCAAGGAAGCGCGACTGAAAAACTGTTTTTT
abundance: -; j_gene: TRBJ2-7; v_gene: TRBV7-2; d_gene: TRBD1; CDR3aa: CASSLAQGETYEQYF; CDR3nt: TGTGCCAGCAGCTTAGCACAGGGGGAAACCTACGAGCAGTACTTC
abundance: once; j_gene: TRBJ2-5; v_gene: TRBV11-2; d_gene: -; CDR3aa: CASSLVAGETQYF; CDR3nt: TGTGCCAGCAGCTTAGTGGCCGGGGAGACCCAGTACTTC
abundance: -; j_gene: TRBJ1-3; v_gene: TRBV28; d_gene: -; CDR3aa: CASSSVSGNTIYF; CDR3nt: TGTGCCAGCAGTTCGGTCTCTGGAAACACCATATATTTT
abundance: -; j_gene: TRBJ2-2; v_gene: TRBV18; d_gene: -; CDR3aa: CASSARAAENTGELFF; CDR3nt: TGTGCCAGCTCAGCACGGGCCGCCGAGAACACCGGGGAGCTGTTTTTT
abundance: -; j_gene: TRBJ2-1; v_gene: TRBV4-3; d_gene: -; CDR3aa: CASSQRTTEGGEQFF; CDR3nt: TGCGCCAGCAGCCAACGGACTACGGAAGGGGGTGAGCAGTTCTTC
abundance: -; j_gene: TRBJ2-1; v_gene: TRBV7-3; d_gene: TRBD2; CDR3aa: CASSPGLAVYNEQFF; CDR3nt: TGTGCCAGCAGCCCGGGACTAGCGGTTTATAATGAGCAGTTCTTC
abundance: -; j_gene: TRBJ2-7; v_gene: TRBV5-6; d_gene: -; CDR3aa: CASSLLQTGSYEQYF; CDR3nt: TGTGCCAGCAGCTTGCTTCAAACAGGGTCCTACGAGCAGTACTTC
abundance: -; j_gene: TRBJ1-6; v_gene: TRBV11-2; d_gene: -; CDR3aa: CGTASGFGSPLHF; CDR3nt: TGTGGCACGGCTTCGGGGTTTGGTTCACCCCTCCACTTT
abundance: -; j_gene: TRBJ1-6; v_gene: TRBV18; d_gene: TRBD1; CDR3aa: CASSKDRLNSPLHF; CDR3nt: TGTGCCAGCTCAAAGGACAGGTTGAATTCACCCCTCCACTTT
abundance: -; j_gene: TRBJ2-2; v_gene: TRBV15; d_gene: -; CDR3aa: CATSRDVTNTGELFF; CDR3nt: TGTGCCACCAGCAGAGATGTAACGAACACCGGGGAGCTGTTTTTT
abundance: -; j_gene: TRBJ2-7; v_gene: TRBV6-5; d_gene: -; CDR3aa: CASSPDRTSYEQYF; CDR3nt: TGTGCCAGCAGTCCCGACAGGACTTCCTACGAGCAGTACTTC
abundance: -; j_gene: TRBJ1-4; v_gene: TRBV7-9; d_gene: -; CDR3aa: CASSPGGKLFF; CDR3nt: TGTGCCAGCAGCCCGGGCGGAAAACTGTTTTTT
abundance: -; j_gene: TRBJ1-2; v_gene: TRBV5-6; d_gene: -; CDR3aa: CASTPQVPYGYTF; CDR3nt: TGTGCCAGCACCCCCCAAGTTCCCTATGGCTACACCTTC
abundance: -; j_gene: TRBJ1-3; v_gene: TRBV21-1; d_gene: -; CDR3aa: CASSFCRGNGNTIYF; CDR3nt: TGTGCCAGCAGTTTCTGTAGGGGAAACGGAAACACCATATATTTT
abundance: -; j_gene: TRBJ2-7; v_gene: TRBV5-6; d_gene: -; CDR3aa: CASSLDRSYEQYF; CDR3nt: TGTGCCAGCAGCTTGGACAGGTCCTACGAGCAGTACTTC
abundance: -; j_gene: TRBJ2-7; v_gene: TRBV18; d_gene: -; CDR3aa: CASSPPGSYEQYF; CDR3nt: TGTGCCAGCTCACCACCCGGCAGCTACGAGCAGTACTTC
abundance: -; j_gene: TRBJ2-1; v_gene: TRBV5-1; d_gene: TRBD2; CDR3aa: CASRPELAGGRNEQFF; CDR3nt: TGCGCCAGCAGGCCAGAACTAGCGGGAGGAAGAAATGAGCAGTTCTTC
abundance: -; j_gene: TRBJ1-5; v_gene: TRBV6-1; d_gene: TRBD1; CDR3aa: CASSEDRVPNNQPQHF; CDR3nt: TGTGCCAGCAGTGAGGACAGGGTGCCTAACAATCAGCCCCAGCATTTT
abundance: once; j_gene: TRBJ2-2; v_gene: TRBV4-1; d_gene: TRBD1; CDR3aa: CASSQDPNSGGAGWRELFF; CDR3nt: TGCGCCAGCAGCCAAGATCCCAACTCAGGGGGCGCAGGGTGGAGGGAGCTGTTTTTT
abundance: -; j_gene: TRBJ1-1; v_gene: TRBV7-9; d_gene: -; CDR3aa: CASSLAGGVGEAFF; CDR3nt: TGTGCCAGCAGCCTAGCGGGAGGGGTCGGAGAAGCTTTCTTT
abundance: -; j_gene: TRBJ1-1; v_gene: TRBV19; d_gene: -; CDR3aa: CASRSGTEAFF; CDR3nt: TGTGCCAGTAGAAGTGGCACTGAAGCTTTCTTT
abundance: once; j_gene: TRBJ1-2; v_gene: TRBV29-1; d_gene: -; CDR3aa: CSVEGAGPGYTF; CDR3nt: TGCAGCGTTGAAGGGGCAGGGCCTGGCTACACCTTC
abundance: -; j_gene: TRBJ2-2; v_gene: TRBV7-2; d_gene: -; CDR3aa: CASSFMGTGELFF; CDR3nt: TGTGCCAGCAGCTTCATGGGGACCGGGGAGCTGTTTTTT
abundance: -; j_gene: TRBJ1-2; v_gene: TRBV28; d_gene: -; CDR3aa: CASSPGRVSGYTF; CDR3nt: TGTGCCAGCAGTCCCGGGCGGGTCTCTGGCTACACCTTC
abundance: -; j_gene: TRBJ1-2; v_gene: TRBV28; d_gene: TRBD1; CDR3aa: CASRRQGMDYGYTF; CDR3nt: TGTGCCAGCAGAAGACAGGGGATGGACTATGGCTACACCTTC
abundance: -; j_gene: TRBJ1-3; v_gene: TRBV18; d_gene: -; CDR3aa: CASSPENTIYF; CDR3nt: TGTGCCAGCTCCCCCGAAAACACCATATATTTT
abundance: -; j_gene: TRBJ2-7; v_gene: TRBV6-5; d_gene: -; CDR3aa: CASSYSWDGPYEQYF; CDR3nt: TGTGCCAGCAGTTACTCCTGGGACGGACCCTACGAGCAGTACTTC
abundance: -; j_gene: TRBJ2-5; v_gene: TRBV21-1; d_gene: -; CDR3aa: CASSKEGAGGRQQETQYF; CDR3nt: TGTGCCAGCAGCAAAGAAGGAGCGGGAGGGCGGCAACAAGAGACCCAGTACTTC
abundance: -; j_gene: TRBJ2-5; v_gene: TRBV29-1; d_gene: -; CDR3aa: CSVEYGETQYF; CDR3nt: TGCAGCGTTGAATACGGGGAGACCCAGTACTTC
abundance: -; j_gene: TRBJ2-3; v_gene: TRBV25-1; d_gene: -; CDR3aa: CASSVTGSTDTQYF; CDR3nt: TGTGCCAGCAGTGTAACAGGGAGCACAGATACGCAGTATTTT
abundance: -; j_gene: TRBJ2-2; v_gene: TRBV30; d_gene: TRBD2; CDR3aa: CAWSSGRTYTGELFF; CDR3nt: TGTGCCTGGAGTAGCGGGAGGACTTACACCGGGGAGCTGTTTTTT
abundance: once; j_gene: TRBJ2-5; v_gene: TRBV30; d_gene: TRBD2; CDR3aa: CAWSPLSSGGWETQYF; CDR3nt: TGTGCCTGGAGTCCCTTGTCTAGCGGAGGGTGGGAGACCCAGTACTTC
abundance: -; j_gene: TRBJ2-7; v_gene: TRBV5-1; d_gene: -; CDR3aa: CASSLGTADILNF; CDR3nt: TGCGCCAGCAGCCTCGGGACTGCCGATATCCTAAACTTC
abundance: -; j_gene: TRBJ1-2; v_gene: TRBV5-1; d_gene: TRBD1; CDR3aa: CASSLAGQGSDGDGYTF; CDR3nt: TGCGCCAGCAGCTTGGCGGGACAGGGTAGTGACGGAGATGGCTACACCTTC
abundance: -; j_gene: TRBJ2-5; v_gene: TRBV4-2; d_gene: TRBD2; CDR3aa: CASSQEGFGGSFGETQYF; CDR3nt: TGTGCCAGCAGCCAAGAGGGGTTCGGCGGGAGTTTTGGGGAGACCCAGTACTTC
abundance: once; j_gene: TRBJ2-5; v_gene: TRBV5-1; d_gene: -; CDR3aa: CASSSLTAQETAAQYF; CDR3nt: TGCGCCAGCAGCTCCCTGACAGCCCAAGAGACCGCGGCCCAGTACTTC
abundance: -; j_gene: TRBJ2-3; v_gene: TRBV5-1; d_gene: TRBD2; CDR3aa: CASRISGRDDTQYF; CDR3nt: TGCGCCAGCAGGATTAGCGGGAGGGACGATACGCAGTATTTT
abundance: -; j_gene: TRBJ2-3; v_gene: TRBV29-1; d_gene: TRBD2; CDR3aa: CSVASGSGDTQYF; CDR3nt: TGCAGCGTCGCCAGCGGGAGTGGCGATACGCAGTATTTT
abundance: -; j_gene: TRBJ1-5; v_gene: TRBV18; d_gene: -; CDR3aa: CASSPPAATRNQPQHF; CDR3nt: TGTGCCAGCTCACCACCGGCAGCCACCCGCAATCAGCCCCAGCATTTT
abundance: -; j_gene: TRBJ2-7; v_gene: TRBV2; d_gene: -; CDR3aa: CASSERGRPTYEQYF; CDR3nt: TGTGCCAGCAGTGAAAGGGGCAGGCCCACCTACGAGCAGTACTTC
abundance: -; j_gene: TRBJ1-2; v_gene: TRBV5-1; d_gene: -; CDR3aa: CASSLDPDPNYGYTF; CDR3nt: TGCGCCAGCAGCTTGGACCCAGACCCCAACTATGGCTACACCTTC
abundance: -; j_gene: TRBJ1-2; v_gene: TRBV10-3; d_gene: -; CDR3aa: CAISEQTGLRHYGYTF; CDR3nt: TGTGCCATCAGTGAGCAGACAGGCTTGAGGCACTATGGCTACACCTTC
abundance: -; j_gene: TRBJ2-2; v_gene: TRBV28; d_gene: TRBD1; CDR3aa: CASSWGTGFRTGELFF; CDR3nt: TGTGCCAGCAGTTGGGGGACAGGTTTTAGGACCGGGGAGCTGTTTTTT
abundance: -; j_gene: TRBJ1-2; v_gene: TRBV5-6; d_gene: TRBD1; CDR3aa: CASSPGDRGRNGYTF; CDR3nt: TGTGCCAGCAGCCCGGGGGACAGGGGGCGAAACGGCTACACCTTC
abundance: -; j_gene: TRBJ2-1; v_gene: TRBV5-4; d_gene: TRBD1; CDR3aa: CASSTGTGSYNEQFF; CDR3nt: TGTGCCAGCAGCACCGGGACAGGCTCCTACAATGAGCAGTTCTTC
abundance: -; j_gene: TRBJ2-2; v_gene: TRBV15; d_gene: TRBD2; CDR3aa: CATTRTSGSTGELFF; CDR3nt: TGTGCCACCACAAGGACTAGCGGGAGCACCGGGGAGCTGTTTTTT
abundance: -; j_gene: TRBJ1-5; v_gene: TRBV5-1; d_gene: -; CDR3aa: CASREGGAGNQPQHF; CDR3nt: TGCGCCAGCAGGGAGGGAGGGGCGGGAAATCAGCCCCAGCATTTT
abundance: -; j_gene: TRBJ1-1; v_gene: TRBV5-1; d_gene: -; CDR3aa: CASSPQMNTEAFF; CDR3nt: TGCGCCAGCAGCCCCCAGATGAACACTGAAGCTTTCTTT
abundance: -; j_gene: TRBJ2-3; v_gene: TRBV14; d_gene: -; CDR3aa: CASSQDPGTLSTDTQYF; CDR3nt: TGTGCCAGCAGCCAAGACCCTGGGACATTGAGCACAGATACGCAGTATTTT
abundance: -; j_gene: TRBJ2-7; v_gene: TRBV27; d_gene: TRBD2; CDR3aa: CASRTYFSGSYEQYF; CDR3nt: TGTGCCAGCAGAACCTATTTTAGCGGGAGTTACGAGCAGTACTTC